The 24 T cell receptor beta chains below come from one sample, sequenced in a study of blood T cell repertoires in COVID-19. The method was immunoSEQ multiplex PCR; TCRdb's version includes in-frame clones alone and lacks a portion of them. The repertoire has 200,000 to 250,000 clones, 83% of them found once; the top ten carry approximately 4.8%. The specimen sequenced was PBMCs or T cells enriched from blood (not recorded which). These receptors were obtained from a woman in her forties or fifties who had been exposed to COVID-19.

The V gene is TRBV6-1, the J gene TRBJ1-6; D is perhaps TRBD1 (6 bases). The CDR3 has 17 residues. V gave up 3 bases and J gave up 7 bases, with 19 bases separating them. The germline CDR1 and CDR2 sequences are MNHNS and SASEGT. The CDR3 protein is CASSDLDSQDPNSPLHF. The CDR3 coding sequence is TGTGCCAGCAGTGATCTGGACAGTCAAGACCCAAATTCACCCCTCCACTTT.

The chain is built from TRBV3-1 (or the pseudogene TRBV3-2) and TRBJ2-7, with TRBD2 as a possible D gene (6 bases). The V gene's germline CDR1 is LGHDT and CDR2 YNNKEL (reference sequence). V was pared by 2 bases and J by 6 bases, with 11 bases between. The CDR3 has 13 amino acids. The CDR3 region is CASSQKGGSEQYF. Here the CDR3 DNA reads TGTGCCAGCAGCCAAAAGGGAGGAAGCGAGCAGTACTTC.

The CDR3 loop is CASSATSGGTNTGELFF. The CDR3 bases are TGTGCCAGCAGCGCGACTAGCGGGGGGACGAACACCGGGGAGCTGTTTTTT. This rearrangement joins TRBV9 to TRBJ2-2, with 13 bases that match TRBD2. The trim removed 3 bases at V and 0 bases at J, leaving 2 bases unmatched. Germline values: CDR1 SGDLS, CDR2 YYNGEE. This CDR3 is 17 amino acids long.

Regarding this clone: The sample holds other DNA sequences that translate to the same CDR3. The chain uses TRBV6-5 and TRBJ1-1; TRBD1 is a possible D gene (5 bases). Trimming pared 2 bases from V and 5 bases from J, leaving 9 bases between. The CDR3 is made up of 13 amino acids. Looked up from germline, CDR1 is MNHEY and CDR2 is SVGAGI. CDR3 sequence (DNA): TGTGCCAGCAGTTACCGGGGGGAGACTGAAGCTTTCTTT. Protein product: CASSYRGETEAFF.

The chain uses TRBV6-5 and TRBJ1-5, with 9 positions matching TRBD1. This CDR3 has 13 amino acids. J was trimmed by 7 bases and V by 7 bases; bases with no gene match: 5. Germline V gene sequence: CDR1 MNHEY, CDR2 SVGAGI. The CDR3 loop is CASTEQGAQPQHF. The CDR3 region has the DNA TGTGCCAGCACGGAACAGGGGGCCCAGCCCCAGCATTTT.

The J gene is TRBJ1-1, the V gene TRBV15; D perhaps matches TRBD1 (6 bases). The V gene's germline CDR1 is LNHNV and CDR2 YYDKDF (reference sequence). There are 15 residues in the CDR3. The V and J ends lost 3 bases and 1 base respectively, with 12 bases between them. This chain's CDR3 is CATSRTGFRNTEAFF. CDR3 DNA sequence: TGTGCCACCAGCAGGACAGGATTCAGGAACACTGAAGCTTTCTTT.

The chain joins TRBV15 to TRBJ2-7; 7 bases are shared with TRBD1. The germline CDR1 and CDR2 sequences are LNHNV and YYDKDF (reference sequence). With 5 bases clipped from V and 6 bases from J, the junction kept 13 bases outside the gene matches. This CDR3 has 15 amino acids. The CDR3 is CATSALQTGFSEQYF. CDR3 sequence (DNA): TGTGCCACCAGCGCCCTCCAGACAGGGTTCTCCGAGCAGTACTTC. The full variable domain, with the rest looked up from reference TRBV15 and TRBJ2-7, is DAMVIQNPRYQVTQFGKPVTLSCSQTLNHNVMYWYQQKSSQAPKLLFHYYDKDFNNEADTPDNFQSRRPNTSFCFLDIRSPGLGDTAMYLCATSALQTGFSEQYFGPGTRLTVT.

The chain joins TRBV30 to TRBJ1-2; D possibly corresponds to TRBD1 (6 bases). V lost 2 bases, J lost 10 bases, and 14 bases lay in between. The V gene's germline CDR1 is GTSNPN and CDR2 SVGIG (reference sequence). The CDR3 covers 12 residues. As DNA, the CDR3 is TGTGCCTGGAGTACCCGGACAGTTCCCTACACCTTC. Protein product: CAWSTRTVPYTF.

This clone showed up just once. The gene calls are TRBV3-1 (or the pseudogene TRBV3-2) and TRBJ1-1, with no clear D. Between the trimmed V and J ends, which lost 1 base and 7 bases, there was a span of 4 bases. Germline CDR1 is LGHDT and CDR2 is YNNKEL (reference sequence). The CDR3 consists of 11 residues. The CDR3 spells CASSQGGEAFF. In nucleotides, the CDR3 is TGTGCCAGCAGCCAAGGAGGTGAAGCTTTCTTT.

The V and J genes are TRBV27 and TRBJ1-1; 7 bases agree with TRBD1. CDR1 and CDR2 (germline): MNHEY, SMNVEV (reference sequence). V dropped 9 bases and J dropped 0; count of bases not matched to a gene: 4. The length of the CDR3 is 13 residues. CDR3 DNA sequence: TGTGCCAGTAAGACAGGGATGAACACTGAAGCTTTCTTT. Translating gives CASKTGMNTEAFF.

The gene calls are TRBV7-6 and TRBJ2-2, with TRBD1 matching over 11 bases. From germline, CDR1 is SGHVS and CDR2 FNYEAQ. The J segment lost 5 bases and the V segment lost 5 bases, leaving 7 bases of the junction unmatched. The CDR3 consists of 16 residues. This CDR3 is CASSKLRDRGTGELFF. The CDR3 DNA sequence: TGTGCCAGCAGCAAGCTCCGGGACAGGGGGACCGGGGAGCTGTTTTTT.

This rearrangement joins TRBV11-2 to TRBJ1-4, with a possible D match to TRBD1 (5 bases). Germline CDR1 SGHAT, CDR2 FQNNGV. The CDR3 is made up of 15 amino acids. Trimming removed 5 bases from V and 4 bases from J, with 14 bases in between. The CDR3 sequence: CASSRNWQGNEKLFF. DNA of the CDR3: TGTGCCAGCAGCCGAAATTGGCAGGGTAATGAAAAACTGTTTTTT. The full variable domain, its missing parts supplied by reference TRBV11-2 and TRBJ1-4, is EAGVAQSPRYKIIEKRQSVAFWCNPISGHATLYWYQQILGQGPKLLIQFQNNGVVDDSQLPKDRFSAERLKGVDSTLKIQPAKLEDSAVYLCASSRNWQGNEKLFFGSGTQLSVL.

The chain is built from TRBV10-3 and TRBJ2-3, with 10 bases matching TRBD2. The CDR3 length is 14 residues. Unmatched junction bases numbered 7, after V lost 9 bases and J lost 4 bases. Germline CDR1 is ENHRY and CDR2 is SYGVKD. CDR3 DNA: TGTGCCATTGCAGCGGGGGGGCCACCAGATACGCAGTATTTT. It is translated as CAIAAGGPPDTQYF.

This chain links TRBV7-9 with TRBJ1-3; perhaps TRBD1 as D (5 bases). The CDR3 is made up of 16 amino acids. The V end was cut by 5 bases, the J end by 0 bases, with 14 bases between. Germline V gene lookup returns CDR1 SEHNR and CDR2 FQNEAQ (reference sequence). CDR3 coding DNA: TGTGCCAGCAGCCTAACTCGACAGTACTCTGGAAACACCATATATTTT. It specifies CASSLTRQYSGNTIYF.

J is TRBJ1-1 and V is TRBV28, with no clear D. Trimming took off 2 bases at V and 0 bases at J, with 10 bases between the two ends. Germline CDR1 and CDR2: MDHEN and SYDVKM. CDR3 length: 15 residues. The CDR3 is CASSLTAGMNTEAFF. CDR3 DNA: TGTGCCAGCAGTTTAACGGCGGGAATGAACACTGAAGCTTTCTTT.

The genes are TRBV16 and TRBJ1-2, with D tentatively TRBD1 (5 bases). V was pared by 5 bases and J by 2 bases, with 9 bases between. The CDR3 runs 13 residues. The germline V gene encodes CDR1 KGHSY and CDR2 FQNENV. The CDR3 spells CASSDSSNYGYTF. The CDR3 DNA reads TGTGCCAGCAGCGACAGCTCCAACTATGGCTACACCTTC.

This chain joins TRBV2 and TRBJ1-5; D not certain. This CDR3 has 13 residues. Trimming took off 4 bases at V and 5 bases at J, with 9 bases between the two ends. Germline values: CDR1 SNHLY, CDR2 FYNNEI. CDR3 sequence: CASSVVRDQPQHF. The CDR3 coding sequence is TGTGCCAGCAGTGTAGTACGGGATCAGCCCCAGCATTTT.

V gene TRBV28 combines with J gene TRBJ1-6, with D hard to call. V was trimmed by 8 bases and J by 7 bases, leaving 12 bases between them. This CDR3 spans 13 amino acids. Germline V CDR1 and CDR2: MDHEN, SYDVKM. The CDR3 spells CASRVPRNSPLHF. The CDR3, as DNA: TGTGCCAGCCGTGTGCCGAGGAATTCACCCCTCCACTTT.

The CDR3 sequence: CASSLAQGTGNTIYF. The CDR3 nucleotides read TGTGCCAGCAGCTTAGCGCAGGGAACAGGAAACACCATATATTTT. The chain is built from TRBV7-6 and TRBJ1-3, with D perhaps TRBD1 (5 bases). CDR1 and CDR2 (germline): SGHVS, FNYEAQ. V lost 0 bases, J lost 4 bases, and 10 bases lay in between. The CDR3 extends over 15 amino acids.

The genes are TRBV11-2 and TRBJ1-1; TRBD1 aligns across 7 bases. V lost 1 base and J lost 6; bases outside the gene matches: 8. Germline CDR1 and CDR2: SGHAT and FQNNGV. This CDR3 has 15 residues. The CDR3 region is CASSLVLDRLAEAFF. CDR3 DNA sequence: TGTGCCAGCAGCTTAGTCCTGGACAGGCTCGCTGAAGCTTTCTTT.

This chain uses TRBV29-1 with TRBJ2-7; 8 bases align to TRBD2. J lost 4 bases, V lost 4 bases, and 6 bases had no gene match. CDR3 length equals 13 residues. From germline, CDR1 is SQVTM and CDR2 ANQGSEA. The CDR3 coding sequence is TGCAGCGTTGCACGGGGGGGAGGGTACGAGCAGTACTTC. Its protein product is CSVARGGGYEQYF.

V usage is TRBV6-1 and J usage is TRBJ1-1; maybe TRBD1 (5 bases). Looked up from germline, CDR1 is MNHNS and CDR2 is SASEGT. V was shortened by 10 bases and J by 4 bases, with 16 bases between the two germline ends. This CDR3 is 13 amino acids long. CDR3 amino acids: CATREGRGTEAFF. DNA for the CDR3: TGTGCCACCAGGGAGGGAAGGGGCACTGAAGCTTTCTTT.

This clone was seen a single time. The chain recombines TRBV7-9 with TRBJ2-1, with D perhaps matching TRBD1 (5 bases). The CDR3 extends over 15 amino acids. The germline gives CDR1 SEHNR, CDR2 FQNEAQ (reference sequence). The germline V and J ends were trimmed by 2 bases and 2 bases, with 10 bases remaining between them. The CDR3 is CASSLSWGPYNEQFF. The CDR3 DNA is TGTGCCAGCAGCTTATCTTGGGGCCCCTACAATGAGCAGTTCTTC.

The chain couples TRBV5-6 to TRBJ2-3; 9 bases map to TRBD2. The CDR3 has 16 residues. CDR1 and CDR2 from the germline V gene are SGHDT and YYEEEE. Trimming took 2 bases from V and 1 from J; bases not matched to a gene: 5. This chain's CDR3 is CASSFTLAGRTDTQYF. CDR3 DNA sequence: TGTGCCAGCAGCTTTACTCTAGCGGGGCGCACAGATACGCAGTATTTT.